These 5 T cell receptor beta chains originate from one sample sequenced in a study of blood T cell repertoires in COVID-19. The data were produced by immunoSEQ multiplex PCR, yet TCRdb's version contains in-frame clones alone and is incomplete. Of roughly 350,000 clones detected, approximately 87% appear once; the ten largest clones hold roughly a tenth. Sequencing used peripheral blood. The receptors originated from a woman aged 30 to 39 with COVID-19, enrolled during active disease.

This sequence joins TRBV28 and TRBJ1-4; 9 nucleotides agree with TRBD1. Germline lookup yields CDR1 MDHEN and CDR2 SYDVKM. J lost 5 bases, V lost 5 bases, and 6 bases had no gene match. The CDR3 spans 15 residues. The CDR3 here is CASSKQGASNEKLFF. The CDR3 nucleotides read TGTGCCAGCAGTAAACAGGGGGCATCGAATGAAAAACTGTTTTTT.

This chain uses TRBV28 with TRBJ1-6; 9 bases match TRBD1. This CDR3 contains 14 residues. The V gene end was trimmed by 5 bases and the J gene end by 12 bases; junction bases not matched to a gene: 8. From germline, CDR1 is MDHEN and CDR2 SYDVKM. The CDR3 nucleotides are TGTGCCAGCAGTGCAAGGACAGGGGTAATACCCCTCCACTTT. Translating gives CASSARTGVIPLHF.

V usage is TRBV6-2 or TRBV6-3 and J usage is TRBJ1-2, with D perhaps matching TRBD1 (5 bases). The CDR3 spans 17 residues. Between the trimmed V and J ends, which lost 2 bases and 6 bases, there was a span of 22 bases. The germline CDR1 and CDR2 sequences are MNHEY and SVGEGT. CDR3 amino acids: CASSYPPATASGDGYTF. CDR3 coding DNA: TGTGCCAGCAGTTACCCACCAGCGACAGCTTCGGGGGATGGCTACACCTTC.

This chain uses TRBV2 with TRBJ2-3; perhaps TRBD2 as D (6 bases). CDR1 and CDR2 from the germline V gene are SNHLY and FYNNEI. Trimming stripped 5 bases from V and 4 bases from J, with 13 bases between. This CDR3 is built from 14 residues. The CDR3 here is CASSQMGDSDTQYF. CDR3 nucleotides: TGTGCCAGCAGTCAAATGGGGGACTCAGATACGCAGTATTTT.

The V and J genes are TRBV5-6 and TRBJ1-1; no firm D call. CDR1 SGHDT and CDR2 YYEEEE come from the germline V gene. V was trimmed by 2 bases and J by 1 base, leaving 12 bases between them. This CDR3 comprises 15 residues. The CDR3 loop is CASSFWAVGNTEAFF. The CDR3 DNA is TGTGCCAGCAGCTTCTGGGCAGTGGGGAACACTGAAGCTTTCTTT.